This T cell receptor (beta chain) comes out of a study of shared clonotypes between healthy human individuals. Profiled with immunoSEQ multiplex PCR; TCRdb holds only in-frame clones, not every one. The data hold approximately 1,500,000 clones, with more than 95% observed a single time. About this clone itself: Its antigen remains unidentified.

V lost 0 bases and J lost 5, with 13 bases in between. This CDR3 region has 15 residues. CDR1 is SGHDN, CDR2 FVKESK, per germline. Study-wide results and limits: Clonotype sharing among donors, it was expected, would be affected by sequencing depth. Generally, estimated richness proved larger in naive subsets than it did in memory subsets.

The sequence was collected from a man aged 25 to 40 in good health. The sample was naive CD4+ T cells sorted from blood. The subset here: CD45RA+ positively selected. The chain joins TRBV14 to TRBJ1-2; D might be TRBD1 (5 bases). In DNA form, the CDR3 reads TGTGCCAGCAGCCAAGATTCAGGGACGAATTATGGCTACACCTTC. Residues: CASSQDSGTNYGYTF. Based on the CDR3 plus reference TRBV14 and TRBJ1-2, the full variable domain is EAGVTQFPSHSVIEKGQTVTLRCDPISGHDNLYWYRRVMGKEIKFLLHFVKESKQDESGMPNNRFLAERTGGTYSTLKVQPAELEDSGVYFCASSQDSGTNYGYTFGSGTRLTVV.